The 15 T cell receptor beta chains in this list originate from one sample, sequenced in a study of response to subunit inactivated influenza vaccine. Via MiXCR, TCRdb re-called the RT-PCR reads, giving one row per CDR3 protein. Of about 190,000 distinct CDR3 sequences in the sample, approximately 14% were seen once. The material sequenced was CD8+ T cells sorted from PBMCs, taken 4 to 6 days after vaccination. These TCRs come from a man aged 50-59 years who received an inactivated influenza vaccine.

This clonotype was counted many times. The chain joins TRBV9 to TRBJ2-3, with TRBD1 matching over 7 bases. This CDR3 is built from 14 residues. V lost 2 bases and J lost 4; bases outside the gene matches: 4. Germline V gene data show CDR1 as SGDLS and CDR2 as YYNGEE. The CDR3 here is CASSVTGSPDTQYF. The CDR3 nucleotides read TGTGCCAGCAGCGTGACAGGGAGCCCAGATACGCAGTATTTT.

This chain connects TRBV4-1 to TRBJ2-7; a weak D match, TRBD1 (6 bases). The CDR3 is 15 residues long. Germline loops: CDR1 MGHRA, CDR2 YSYEKL. V gave up 1 base and J gave up 3 bases, with 13 bases separating them. For the CDR3, the DNA is TGCGCCAGCAGCCAAGCGCCGACAGGCGACTACGAGCAGTACTTC. It translates to CASSQAPTGDYEQYF.

V and J are TRBV10-3 and TRBJ2-3; D unresolved. The germline CDR1 and CDR2 sequences are ENHRY and SYGVKD. This CDR3 is built from 12 residues. With 6 bases removed from V and 0 bases from J, the gap between germline ends came to 4 bases. This chain's CDR3 is CAIRVSTDTQYF. The CDR3 DNA sequence: TGTGCCATCAGAGTTAGCACAGATACGCAGTATTTT.

This clonotype turned up a few times. V is TRBV29-1 and J is TRBJ2-1; TRBD2 is a possible D gene (6 bases). The CDR3 totals 14 residues. Germline-derived CDR1 and CDR2 are SQVTM and ANQGSEA. Trimming left V 1 base short and J 4 bases short, with 11 bases between. CDR3 coding DNA: TGCAGCGTTGAAGTCAGGGCGGGATACAATGAGCAGTTCTTC. This codes for CSVEVRAGYNEQFF.

This clonotype was recorded a few times. The CDR3, as DNA: TGTGCCAGCGAAACAGGGGGACGAGAGACCCAGTACTTC. This gives the protein CASETGGRETQYF. The V call is TRBV25-1, the J call TRBJ2-5; TRBD1 matches at 8 bases. Germline V CDR1 and CDR2: MGHDK, SYGVNS. This CDR3 has 13 amino acids. Trimming removed 8 bases from V and 4 bases from J; junction bases left unmatched: 6.

This clonotype came up a few times. The V call is TRBV4-1, the J call TRBJ2-1; TRBD1 might be the D (6 bases). V was clipped by 0 bases and J by 2 bases, with 8 bases between them. CDR1 MGHRA and CDR2 YSYEKL come from the germline V gene. The CDR3 has 15 amino acids. The chain's CDR3 is CASSQDGGPYNEQFF. The CDR3 DNA reads as TGCGCCAGCAGCCAAGATGGGGGCCCCTACAATGAGCAGTTCTTC.

A few counts support this clonotype. J is TRBJ2-3 and V is TRBV20-1; D might be TRBD2 (6 bases). Germline CDR1 and CDR2: DFQATT and SNEGSKA (reference sequence). V dropped 1 base and J dropped 3 bases, with 8 bases sitting between them. This CDR3 is built from 13 residues. The CDR3 nucleotides read TGCAGTGCTAGAGTGGAGGGGACAGATACGCAGTATTTT. Translated, it gives CSARVEGTDTQYF.

The gene calls are TRBV6-1 and TRBJ2-1; 9 positions match TRBD1. Looked up from germline, CDR1 is MNHNS and CDR2 is SASEGT. The CDR3 is made up of 14 amino acids. The V segment lost 8 bases and the J segment 0 bases; nucleotides outside the gene matches: 2. This CDR3 reads CASRDRVSYNEQFF. In DNA form, the CDR3 reads TGTGCCAGCCGGGACAGGGTCTCCTACAATGAGCAGTTCTTC.

This clonotype was observed a handful of times. The chain joins TRBV5-6 to TRBJ1-6, with 7 nucleotides matching TRBD1. Germline CDR1 and CDR2: SGHDT and YYEEEE. The CDR3 is 18 amino acids. J was trimmed by 3 bases and V by 4 bases; bases with no gene match: 13. The CDR3 region has the DNA TGTGCCAGCAGCGGGAGTGGGGTATGGGACAGCTATAATTCACCCCTCCACTTT. Protein sequence: CASSGSGVWDSYNSPLHF.

The V call is TRBV29-1, the J call TRBJ1-2; D perhaps matches TRBD1 (5 bases). This CDR3 region has 13 residues. CDR1 is SQVTM, CDR2 ANQGSEA, per germline. V lost 7 bases and J lost 3, with 15 bases in between. The CDR3 spells CSALRGTHYGYTF. Written as DNA, the CDR3 is TGCAGCGCGTTACGGGGGACTCACTATGGCTACACCTTC.

This clonotype was counted between two and nine times. The chain combines TRBV5-1 with TRBJ2-1; a possible D gene is TRBD1 (6 bases). Germline loops: CDR1 SGHRS, CDR2 YFSETQ. The CDR3 covers 13 residues. V lost 3 bases to trimming and J lost 9 bases, with 13 bases between them. CDR3 nucleotides: TGCGCCAGCAGCTCAACAGGGTTCACTGAGCAGTTCTTC. Protein: CASSSTGFTEQFF.

Ten or more counts support this clonotype. The V call is TRBV9, the J call TRBJ2-2; D ambiguous. Trimming removed 0 bases from V and 5 bases from J, with 8 bases in between. This CDR3 spans 14 amino acids. The germline gives CDR1 SGDLS, CDR2 YYNGEE. The CDR3 DNA is TGTGCCAGCAGCGTAGGTTCGAGGACCGGGGAGCTGTTTTTT. It is translated as CASSVGSRTGELFF. Looking up the rest from reference TRBV9 and TRBJ2-2 gives the full variable domain: DSGVTQTPKHLITATGQRVTLRCSPRSGDLSVYWYQQSLDQGLQFLIQYYNGEERAKGNILERFSAQQFPDLHSELNLSSLELGDSALYFCASSVGSRTGELFFGEGSRLTVL.

This clonotype was recorded a few times. V and J are TRBV2 and TRBJ2-5; 9 bases agree with TRBD2. The CDR3 sequence is 16 residues long. From germline, CDR1 is SNHLY and CDR2 FYNNEI. V was clipped by 4 bases and J by 4 bases; unmatched bases: 10. Written as DNA, the CDR3 is TGTGCCAGCAGTGGTAGACTAGCGGATTTGGTAGAGACCCAGTACTTC. Amino acids: CASSGRLADLVETQYF.

This clonotype was found many times. The chain recombines TRBV7-8 with TRBJ2-1; tentatively, D is TRBD1 or TRBD2 (5 bases each). V lost 2 bases to trimming and J lost 7 bases, with 12 bases between them. The length of the CDR3 is 14 residues. Germline CDR1 is SGHVS and CDR2 is FQNEAQ. The CDR3 DNA reads as TGTGCCAGCAGCTTATTTCGGGGCTCGAATGAGCAGTTCTTC. It encodes CASSLFRGSNEQFF.

The chain recombines TRBV27 with TRBJ1-1; no firm D call. This CDR3 is 17 amino acids long. V was shortened by 0 bases and J by 2 bases, with 16 bases between the two germline ends. CDR1 and CDR2 from the germline V gene are MNHEY and SMNVEV (reference sequence). The DNA of the CDR3 is TGTGCCAGCAGTTTATCGAAAATCACCCTAAGAAACACTGAAGCTTTCTTT. Protein product: CASSLSKITLRNTEAFF.